This entry lists 31 T cell receptor beta chains sequenced from one sample in a study of blood T cell repertoires in COVID-19. The assay was immunoSEQ multiplex PCR, and TCRdb's table has in-frame clones only and misses some. The data show approximately 23,000 clones, roughly 88% seen once. Sequencing was performed on peripheral blood. The receptors originated from a man in his 70s with acute or convalescent COVID-19.

The rearrangement links TRBV25-1 to TRBJ2-1, with D unclear. The CDR3 loop spans 13 amino acids. Trimming cost V 7 bases and J 5 bases, with 12 bases left between them. The germline V gene encodes CDR1 MGHDK and CDR2 SYGVNS. CDR3 in DNA: TGTGCCAGCATGGAGTTCAGAGACAATGAGCAGTTCTTC. Residues: CASMEFRDNEQFF.

In its sample, this clone was seen once. V is TRBV7-2 and J is TRBJ1-3, with 9 positions matching TRBD1. Germline CDR1 SGHTA, CDR2 FQGNSA. The CDR3 contains 19 residues. J gave up 0 bases and V 4 bases, and 13 bases lay outside the gene matches. CDR3 residues: CASSSIAGTGIISGNTIYF. In DNA form, the CDR3 reads TGTGCCAGCAGCTCAATTGCCGGGACAGGGATCATCTCTGGAAACACCATATATTTT. Full variable domain (missing parts from reference TRBV7-2 and TRBJ1-3): GAGVSQSPSNKVTEKGKDVELRCDPISGHTALYWYRQSLGQGLEFLIYFQGNSAPDKSGLPSDRFSAERTGGSVSTLTIQRTQQEDSAVYLCASSSIAGTGIISGNTIYFGEGSWLTVV.

V and J are TRBV5-1 and TRBJ1-5; D is possibly TRBD1 (5 bases). Germline V gene sequence: CDR1 SGHRS, CDR2 YFSETQ. There are 13 residues in the CDR3. The ends were cut back, 5 bases at V and 8 bases at J, with 14 bases in the middle. This chain's CDR3 is CASSSSGVEPQHF. The CDR3, as DNA: TGCGCCAGCAGTTCGTCGGGGGTTGAGCCCCAGCATTTT. The full variable domain, with the rest looked up from reference TRBV5-1 and TRBJ1-5, is KAGVTQTPRYLIKTRGQQVTLSCSPISGHRSVSWYQQTPGQGLQFLFEYFSETQRNKGNFPGRFSGRQFSNSRSEMNVSTLELGDSALYLCASSSSGVEPQHFGDGTRLSIL.

The CDR3 is CASSSGWGKLFF. The CDR3 coding sequence is TGCGCCAGCAGCTCGGGGTGGGGAAAACTGTTTTTT. V usage is TRBV5-1 and J usage is TRBJ1-4, with D hard to call. The CDR3 runs to 12 residues. Trimming removed 3 bases at V and 10 bases at J, with 10 bases between. CDR1 SGHRS and CDR2 YFSETQ come from the germline V gene.

The chain uses TRBV7-9 and TRBJ2-7, with D possibly being TRBD1 (6 bases). The V and J ends lost 1 base and 5 bases respectively, with 15 bases between them. The CDR3 spans 15 residues. CDR1 SEHNR and CDR2 FQNEAQ come from the germline V gene (reference sequence). For the CDR3, the DNA is TGTGCCAGCAGCTTAGTTCAACAGGGAATCCACGAGCAGTACTTC. Translation: CASSLVQQGIHEQYF.

V is TRBV30 and J is TRBJ1-5, with TRBD1 matching over 7 bases. There are 13 residues in the CDR3. The V gene end was trimmed by 5 bases and the J gene end by 3 bases; junction bases not matched to a gene: 4. Germline-derived CDR1 and CDR2 are GTSNPN and SVGIG (reference sequence). The CDR3: CAWGTVANQPQHF. The CDR3 nucleotides are TGTGCCTGGGGGACAGTAGCCAATCAGCCCCAGCATTTT.

The rearrangement links TRBV14 to TRBJ2-7, with TRBD1 matching over 10 bases. Germline V gene sequence: CDR1 SGHDN, CDR2 FVKESK. The CDR3 extends over 18 amino acids. V shed 4 bases and J 1 base; nucleotides not matched to a gene: 13. The CDR3: CASSPLSLGQGTSYEQYF. CDR3 DNA: TGTGCCAGCAGCCCGCTTTCCCTGGGACAGGGGACATCCTACGAGCAGTACTTC.

The chain couples TRBV5-5 to TRBJ1-4; no clear D gene. V was shortened by 4 bases and J by 5 bases, with 15 bases between the two germline ends. The CDR3 runs to 15 residues. The germline V gene encodes CDR1 SGHKS and CDR2 YYEKEE (reference sequence). The CDR3 loop reads CASSLPATLNEKLFF. CDR3 coding DNA: TGTGCCAGCAGCCTCCCAGCGACCCTAAATGAAAAACTGTTTTTT.

This clone was found once. V usage is TRBV5-4 and J usage is TRBJ1-6; 8 bases are shared with TRBD1. V lost 4 bases and J lost 3; bases outside the gene matches: 3. The CDR3 loop spans 15 amino acids. The germline V gene has CDR1 SGHNT and CDR2 YYREEE (reference sequence). The CDR3 protein is CASSAGQGYNSPLHF. As DNA, the CDR3 is TGTGCCAGCAGCGCCGGACAGGGCTATAATTCACCCCTCCACTTT.

The chain carries TRBV7-6 and TRBJ2-7; 10 bases are shared with TRBD1. With V trimmed by 4 bases and J by 5 bases, 8 bases remained unmatched. This CDR3 has 15 residues. Germline V gene data show CDR1 as SGHVS and CDR2 as FNYEAQ. CDR3 region: CASSSWVGTGDEQYF. The CDR3 coding sequence is TGTGCCAGCAGCTCCTGGGTGGGGACAGGGGACGAGCAGTACTTC.

The V gene is TRBV28, the J gene TRBJ2-1, with D hard to call. Trimming pared 8 bases from V and 4 bases from J, leaving 9 bases between. This CDR3 contains 12 residues. The germline gives CDR1 MDHEN, CDR2 SYDVKM. DNA of the CDR3: TGTGCCAGCCACCGAGGTTACAATGAGCAGTTCTTC. Translation gives CASHRGYNEQFF.

This chain joins TRBV7-6 and TRBJ1-6; 9 positions match TRBD1. The length of the CDR3 is 15 residues. Germline V gene lookup returns CDR1 SGHVS and CDR2 FNYEAQ. J gave up 7 bases and V 2 bases, and 3 bases lay outside the gene matches. DNA for the CDR3: TGTGCCAGCAGCTTAAGAGGACAGGGGAATTCACCCCTCCACTTT. It is translated as CASSLRGQGNSPLHF.

The CDR3, as DNA: TGTGCCAGCAGCTCCTGGGGAGCGGGGGGCCGCGGGGAGACCCAGTACTTC. It yields the protein CASSSWGAGGRGETQYF. V usage is TRBV7-7 and J usage is TRBJ2-5; 9 bases line up with TRBD2. With 4 bases clipped from V and 5 bases from J, the junction kept 14 bases outside the gene matches. Germline values: CDR1 SSHAT, CDR2 FNYEAQ (reference sequence). The CDR3 loop spans 17 amino acids.

This clone has a single count. The chain is built from TRBV6-6 and TRBJ2-4; D is perhaps TRBD1 (6 bases). The V and J ends lost 9 bases and 1 base respectively, with 10 bases between them. The CDR3 extends over 13 amino acids. CDR1 is MNHNY and CDR2 is SVGAGI in the germline V gene (reference sequence). CDR3 sequence (DNA): TGTGCCAGTTTCCAGGGGGCCAAAAACATTCAGTACTTC. The encoded protein is CASFQGAKNIQYF.

This chain uses TRBV5-1 with TRBJ2-7; TRBD1 matches at 8 bases. The germline CDR1 and CDR2 sequences are SGHRS and YFSETQ. The CDR3 is 16 residues long. The junction had 9 bases not matched to a gene; V was cut back by 0 bases and J by 4 bases. CDR3: CASSLGAGTGGYEQYF. DNA for the CDR3: TGCGCCAGCAGCTTGGGGGCCGGGACAGGCGGGTACGAGCAGTACTTC.

J is TRBJ2-7 and V is TRBV10-3, with a possible D match to TRBD1 (6 bases). The CDR3 extends over 14 amino acids. V was pared by 9 bases and J by 3 bases, with 18 bases between. Germline loops: CDR1 ENHRY, CDR2 SYGVKD. This CDR3 is CAIQGTGPNYEQYF. CDR3 nucleotide sequence: TGTGCCATACAGGGTACGGGCCCCAACTACGAGCAGTACTTC.

V usage is TRBV7-9 and J usage is TRBJ1-1, with D uncertain. The V end was cut by 1 base, the J end by 0 bases, with 3 bases between. CDR1 is SEHNR, CDR2 FQNEAQ, per germline (reference sequence). The length of the CDR3 is 13 residues. The CDR3 nucleotides read TGTGCCAGCAGCTTAGACATGAACACTGAAGCTTTCTTT. This codes for CASSLDMNTEAFF.

In its sample, this clone was seen once. For the CDR3, the DNA is TGTGCCAGCAAAGTAGGGGGTAATTCACCCCTCCACTTT. Translation: CASKVGGNSPLHF. The chain couples TRBV25-1 to TRBJ1-6; tentative D call: TRBD1 (6 bases). V gave up 7 bases and J gave up 6 bases, with 10 bases separating them. This CDR3 contains 13 residues. The V gene's germline CDR1 is MGHDK and CDR2 SYGVNS.

This clone was counted a few times. The DNA for the CDR3 is TGTGCCAGCGAGAGGGGGGACAGGGCGACAGATACGCAGTATTTT. Protein sequence: CASERGDRATDTQYF. The chain carries TRBV6-5 and TRBJ2-3, with 9 nucleotides matching TRBD1. This CDR3 is built from 15 residues. Germline V gene data show CDR1 as MNHEY and CDR2 as SVGAGI. Trimming removed 8 bases from V and 3 bases from J; junction bases left unmatched: 9.

The rearrangement joins TRBV28 to TRBJ1-2; TRBD1 might be the D (5 bases). This CDR3 contains 12 residues. With 6 bases removed from V and 4 bases from J, the gap between germline ends came to 9 bases. In germline, CDR1 is MDHEN, CDR2 SYDVKM. CDR3 sequence reads: CASSLGLYGYTF. The CDR3 DNA reads as TGTGCCAGCAGCCTGGGACTCTATGGCTACACCTTC.

A single count supports this clone. This chain links TRBV4-1 with TRBJ1-5; D is perhaps TRBD1 (6 bases). The CDR3 has 16 amino acids. The germline V gene encodes CDR1 MGHRA and CDR2 YSYEKL. Trimming cost V 0 bases and J 11 bases, with 20 bases left between them. Written as DNA, the CDR3 is TGCGCCAGCAGCCAAGAGGGACACGGGGGGTGGTTGGCCCAGCATTTT. Protein sequence: CASSQEGHGGWLAQHF.

J is TRBJ2-3 and V is TRBV3-1 (or the pseudogene TRBV3-2), with 7 bases lining up with TRBD2. The CDR3 consists of 16 residues. The junction had 4 bases not matched to a gene; V was cut back by 1 base and J by 0 bases. Germline V CDR1 and CDR2: LGHDT, YNNKEL (reference sequence). In nucleotides, the CDR3 is TGTGCCAGCAGCCAAGTAAGCGGGGCGAGCACAGATACGCAGTATTTT. This sequence encodes CASSQVSGASTDTQYF.

The J gene is TRBJ2-1, the V gene TRBV9, with 10 bases matching TRBD2. V trimming: 0 bases; J trimming: 7 bases; junction bases outside the gene matches: 4. CDR1 is SGDLS and CDR2 is YYNGEE in the germline V gene. CDR3 length equals 15 residues. Here the CDR3 DNA reads TGTGCCAGCAGCGTAGGTACTAGCGGGGTGAATGAGCAGTTCTTC. Translation: CASSVGTSGVNEQFF.

V is TRBV28 and J is TRBJ1-3; D gene unclear. From germline, CDR1 is MDHEN and CDR2 SYDVKM. Trimming pared 6 bases from V and 0 bases from J, leaving 12 bases between. This CDR3 is 15 amino acids long. The CDR3 region has the DNA TGTGCCAGCAGCCTCTCGGTTAGCTCTGGAAACACCATATATTTT. Residues: CASSLSVSSGNTIYF.

V gene TRBV28 combines with J gene TRBJ2-7, with D hard to call. Germline loops: CDR1 MDHEN, CDR2 SYDVKM. The CDR3 consists of 13 residues. V dropped 5 bases and J dropped 3 bases, with 11 bases sitting between them. The CDR3 loop reads CASSNDTVYEQYF. CDR3 bases: TGTGCCAGCAGTAATGACACCGTCTACGAGCAGTACTTC.

The genes are TRBV28 and TRBJ1-1; D is unclear. The CDR3 sequence is 12 residues long. Trimming took 7 bases from V and 4 from J, leaving 10 bases between them. Germline lookup yields CDR1 MDHEN and CDR2 SYDVKM. The CDR3 region has the DNA TGTGCCAGCACCCAGCTAGCCACTGAAGCTTTCTTT. Translation gives CASTQLATEAFF.

The chain employs TRBV7-2 and TRBJ1-2, with 7 bases identical to TRBD1. Looked up from germline, CDR1 is SGHTA and CDR2 is FQGNSA. With 1 base clipped from V and 5 bases from J, the junction kept 4 bases outside the gene matches. The CDR3 has 14 residues. The CDR3 nucleotides read TGTGCCAGCAGCTTAGGACGGGGACAGTATGGCTACACCTTC. It encodes CASSLGRGQYGYTF.

The rearrangement uses TRBV28 and TRBJ1-3; D is unresolved. CDR1 is MDHEN, CDR2 SYDVKM, per germline. The CDR3 has 13 residues. Trimming stripped 4 bases from V and 4 bases from J, with 8 bases between. CDR3 sequence reads: CASSSGGGNTIYF. The DNA of the CDR3 is TGTGCCAGCAGTTCCGGAGGGGGAAACACCATATATTTT. The variable domain in full, completed from reference TRBV28 and TRBJ1-3, reads DVKVTQSSRYLVKRTGEKVFLECVQDMDHENMFWYRQDPGLGLRLIYFSYDVKMKEKGDIPEGYSVSREKKERFSLILESASTNQTSMYLCASSSGGGNTIYFGEGSWLTVV.

The chain uses TRBV18 and TRBJ2-4; tentatively, D is TRBD2 (6 bases). Between the trimmed V and J ends, which lost 2 bases and 3 bases, there was a span of 11 bases. The CDR3 runs 15 residues. Looked up from germline, CDR1 is KGHSH and CDR2 is LQKENI. Here the CDR3 reads CASSPSPGVKNIQYF. CDR3 DNA: TGTGCCAGCTCACCATCCCCGGGGGTCAAAAACATTCAGTACTTC.

DNA for the CDR3: TGTGCCAGCAAAGCGGGGTATCGCTACGAGCAGTACTTC. Translation: CASKAGYRYEQYF. The rearrangement links TRBV28 to TRBJ2-7, with TRBD2 identical over 7 bases. Germline loops: CDR1 MDHEN, CDR2 SYDVKM. This CDR3 is 13 amino acids long. The V segment lost 7 bases and the J segment 3 bases; nucleotides outside the gene matches: 6.

This clone has a single count. This chain joins TRBV15 and TRBJ2-2; D possibly corresponds to TRBD2 (5 bases). CDR1 and CDR2 (germline): LNHNV, YYDKDF (reference sequence). V gave up 0 bases and J gave up 9 bases, with 11 bases separating them. The CDR3 sequence is 14 residues long. CDR3 protein: CATSRDLEGRELFF. For the CDR3, the DNA is TGTGCCACCAGCAGAGATCTAGAGGGCCGGGAGCTGTTTTTT.